One and the same sample provided the 22 T cell receptor beta chains below, sequenced in a study of T cell changes during pregnancy in multiple sclerosis. Profiled with immunoSEQ multiplex PCR; TCRdb holds only in-frame clones, not every one. The sample contains under 80,000 clones, 80% to 95% of which appear only once. Sequenced material: peripheral blood, taken in the second trimester of pregnancy. These receptors were obtained from a female donor with multiple sclerosis, enrolled in a pregnancy study.

The rearrangement joins TRBV30 to TRBJ1-5, with TRBD1 matching 8 bases. CDR1 and CDR2 from the germline V gene are GTSNPN and SVGIG (reference sequence). The ends lost 4 bases at V and 10 bases at J; junction bases unmatched: 9. This CDR3 contains 13 residues. The CDR3 region is CAWTKTGEEPQHF. The CDR3 DNA sequence: TGTGCCTGGACTAAGACAGGGGAAGAACCCCAGCATTTT.

This clone was detected only once. V usage is TRBV15 and J usage is TRBJ2-3; 10 nucleotides line up with TRBD2. CDR1 is LNHNV, CDR2 YYDKDF, per germline (reference sequence). J gave up 5 bases and V 0 bases, and 14 bases lay outside the gene matches. This CDR3 spans 19 amino acids. CDR3 region: CATSRDTGTSDRSGDTQYF. In DNA, the CDR3 is TGTGCCACCAGCAGAGATACCGGGACTAGCGACCGTTCGGGAGATACGCAGTATTTT.

As concerns this clone: Germline and junction disagree at one end, which may indicate a read error. This sequence joins TRBV5-5 and TRBJ2-3; 9 nucleotides match TRBD2. Germline values: CDR1 SGHKS, CDR2 YYEKEE (reference sequence). The CDR3 runs 16 residues. Written as DNA, the CDR3 is TGCGCCAGCAGCCAAGCCGAGCGGGGGGTGGCAGATACGCAGTATTTT. Translation gives CASSQAERGVADTQYF.

This clone has more than one count but fewer than ten. The chain combines TRBV18 with TRBJ1-1; TRBD1 aligns across 7 bases. The CDR3 length is 15 residues. Germline assignment: CDR1 KGHSH and CDR2 LQKENI. The trim removed 5 bases at V and 4 bases at J, leaving 10 bases unmatched. CDR3 nucleotides: TGTGCCAGCTCAGGCAACAGGGGAAGGGGCACTGAAGCTTTCTTT. Protein sequence: CASSGNRGRGTEAFF.

This sequence joins TRBV19 and TRBJ2-7, with 11 bases matching TRBD1. This CDR3 is 14 amino acids long. The ends lost 7 bases at V and 5 bases at J; junction bases unmatched: 7. CDR1 is LNHDA, CDR2 SQIVND, per germline (reference sequence). The chain's CDR3 is CASIRTGGVDEQYF. As DNA, the CDR3 is TGTGCCAGTATACGGACAGGGGGCGTCGACGAGCAGTACTTC.

The V gene is TRBV7-2, the J gene TRBJ2-7, with 15 bases lining up with TRBD2. Unmatched junction bases numbered 16, after V lost 5 bases and J lost 5 bases. Germline V CDR1 and CDR2: SGHTA, FQGNSA. The CDR3 is 19 residues long. DNA for the CDR3: TGTGCCAGCAGCCTGGGACTAGCGGGGGGAATCCGAGGATTTAACGAGCAGTACTTC. Encoded protein: CASSLGLAGGIRGFNEQYF.

The V gene is TRBV9, the J gene TRBJ1-2; D gene unclear. Trimming shortened V by 0 bases and J by 0 bases, and 12 bases separated the two germline ends. The CDR3 is 16 residues long. Germline CDR1 is SGDLS and CDR2 is YYNGEE. This CDR3 is CASSVEEGRANYGYTF. Written as DNA, the CDR3 is TGTGCCAGCAGCGTAGAGGAGGGCAGAGCTAACTATGGCTACACCTTC.

This chain joins TRBV5-8 and TRBJ2-5; D is undetermined. The V gene lost 7 bases and the J gene lost 5 bases, with 9 bases spanning the gap. Germline CDR1 reads SGHTS; CDR2 reads YDEGEE. The CDR3 length is 11 residues. CDR3 in amino acids: CASPPRETQYF. CDR3 coding DNA: TGTGCCAGCCCACCTCGGGAGACCCAGTACTTC.

The chain is built from TRBV11-2 and TRBJ1-5, with 8 bases lining up with TRBD1. Germline trimming cut 4 bases from V and 0 bases from J; bases unmatched to any gene: 5. This CDR3 has 16 residues. From germline, CDR1 is SGHAT and CDR2 FQNNGV. This chain's CDR3 is CASSSGQGGSNQPQHF. In DNA, the CDR3 is TGTGCCAGCAGCTCCGGACAGGGTGGTAGCAATCAGCCCCAGCATTTT.

This clone was detected only once. The chain employs TRBV29-1 and TRBJ2-1, with 7 bases that match TRBD1. V was clipped by 6 bases and J by 5 bases; unmatched bases: 13. This CDR3 comprises 15 residues. Germline V gene sequence: CDR1 SQVTM, CDR2 ANQGSEA. CDR3 DNA: TGCAGCGTCGAGGAAAGACAGGGACCTAACAATGAGCAGTTCTTC. This sequence encodes CSVEERQGPNNEQFF.

V and J are TRBV27 and TRBJ2-1, with D possibly being TRBD2 (6 bases). Germline V lookup: CDR1 MNHEY, CDR2 SMNVEV (reference sequence). The V end was cut by 2 bases, the J end by 5 bases, with 16 bases between. The CDR3 contains 16 residues. This CDR3 is CASSLSNGSPNNEQFF. CDR3 coding DNA: TGTGCCAGCAGTTTAAGTAACGGGAGTCCAAACAATGAGCAGTTCTTC.

The chain links TRBV7-2 to TRBJ2-5; D perhaps matches TRBD2 (6 bases). The CDR3 consists of 14 residues. Trimming took 5 bases from V and 3 from J, leaving 13 bases between them. Germline loops: CDR1 SGHTA, CDR2 FQGNSA. The CDR3 nucleotides read TGTGCCAGCAGCCGGGGGACTGCTGAAGAGACCCAGTACTTC. Translating it yields CASSRGTAEETQYF.

The gene calls are TRBV29-1 and TRBJ2-1; 8 bases are shared with TRBD1. V lost 5 bases and J lost 9; bases outside the gene matches: 12. The CDR3 sequence is 14 residues long. The germline CDR1 and CDR2 sequences are SQVTM and ANQGSEA. CDR3 DNA sequence: TGCAGCGTTCCCCAAGGACAGGGTCTGGGTGAGCAGTTCTTC. It is translated as CSVPQGQGLGEQFF.

This chain connects TRBV7-6 to TRBJ1-2, with D possibly TRBD1 on 5 matching bases. CDR3 length: 13 amino acids. The ends were cut back, 3 bases at V and 0 bases at J, with 5 bases in the middle. Germline V gene sequence: CDR1 SGHVS, CDR2 FNYEAQ. The CDR3 nucleotides are TGTGCCAGCAGCTTGACAGCTAACTATGGCTACACCTTC. Translated: CASSLTANYGYTF.

The chain has TRBV11-2 and TRBJ2-3; no definite D call. The CDR3 extends over 12 amino acids. Germline V gene data show CDR1 as SGHAT and CDR2 as FQNNGV. V lost 5 bases and J 3 bases, leaving 6 bases between the germline ends. CDR3 in DNA: TGTGCCAGCAGCCACGAGACAGATACGCAGTATTTT. Its protein product is CASSHETDTQYF.

This clone was found a few times. This rearrangement joins TRBV4-2 to TRBJ2-3; no clear D gene. Germline CDR1 LGHNA, CDR2 YNFKEQ. This CDR3 is built from 14 residues. V was shortened by 0 bases and J by 8 bases, with 12 bases between the two germline ends. The CDR3 region is CASSQELGDATQYF. CDR3 sequence (DNA): TGTGCCAGCAGCCAAGAATTGGGCGACGCTACGCAGTATTTT.

The chain links TRBV19 to TRBJ1-3; D uncertain. Deletions cut 7 bases from V and 0 bases from J, with 7 bases between. The CDR3 is 13 residues long. Germline CDR1 reads LNHDA; CDR2 reads SQIVND (reference sequence). CDR3 residues: CASTGLSGNTIYF. CDR3 in DNA: TGTGCCAGTACTGGCCTCTCTGGAAACACCATATATTTT. The full variable domain, completed using reference TRBV19 and TRBJ1-3, is DGGITQSPKYLFRKEGQNVTLSCEQNLNHDAMYWYRQDPGQGLRLIYYSQIVNDFQKGDIAEGYSVSREKKESFPLTVTSAQKNPTAFYLCASTGLSGNTIYFGEGSWLTVV.

The J gene is TRBJ1-1, the V gene TRBV27; 11 bases agree with TRBD1. Germline CDR1 reads MNHEY; CDR2 reads SMNVEV (reference sequence). V shed 6 bases, J shed 2 bases, and the junction held 14 bases outside the gene matches. This CDR3 comprises 18 residues. The CDR3 here is CASRPRTGGRAVNTEAFF. The DNA of the CDR3 is TGTGCCAGCAGACCTCGGACAGGGGGCAGAGCGGTAAACACTGAAGCTTTCTTT.

This chain connects TRBV7-9 to TRBJ1-1, with 10 bases matching TRBD1. The CDR3 is made up of 16 amino acids. V lost 5 bases to trimming and J lost 1 base; unmatched junction nucleotides: 7. Looked up from germline, CDR1 is SEHNR and CDR2 is FQNEAQ (reference sequence). CDR3 protein: CASSPIWTGGNTEAFF. For the CDR3, the DNA is TGTGCCAGCAGCCCTATTTGGACAGGGGGGAACACTGAAGCTTTCTTT. Full variable domain (outside the CDR3, taken from reference TRBV7-9 and TRBJ1-1): DTGVSQNPRHKITKRGQNVTFRCDPISEHNRLYWYRQTLGQGPEFLTYFQNEAQLEKSRLLSDRFSAERPKGSFSTLEIQRTEQGDSAMYLCASSPIWTGGNTEAFFGQGTRLTVV.

J is TRBJ2-5 and V is TRBV7-7; 10 nucleotides agree with TRBD2. The CDR3 contains 16 residues. V was pared by 2 bases and J by 5 bases, with 8 bases of the junction left unmatched. Germline loops: CDR1 SSHAT, CDR2 FNYEAQ (reference sequence). The CDR3 loop is CASSLHLAGVSETQYF. The CDR3 bases are TGTGCCAGCAGCTTACATCTAGCGGGGGTGTCGGAGACCCAGTACTTC.

The chain recombines TRBV11-2 with TRBJ2-1, with 12 bases that match TRBD2. This CDR3 spans 15 amino acids. Trimming cost V 4 bases and J 4 bases; bases outside gene matches: 2. Germline lookup yields CDR1 SGHAT and CDR2 FQNNGV. CDR3 nucleotide sequence: TGTGCCAGCAGCTCACTAGCGGGAGGTTACAATGAGCAGTTCTTC. As protein: CASSSLAGGYNEQFF.

The V and J genes are TRBV7-9 and TRBJ2-5; D is unclear. CDR3 size: 14 residues. Trimming left V 3 bases short and J 0 bases short, with 8 bases between. Per germline, CDR1 SEHNR and CDR2 FQNEAQ (reference sequence). CDR3 loop: CASSFLLNQETQYF. CDR3 DNA: TGTGCCAGCAGCTTCCTTCTAAACCAAGAGACCCAGTACTTC.